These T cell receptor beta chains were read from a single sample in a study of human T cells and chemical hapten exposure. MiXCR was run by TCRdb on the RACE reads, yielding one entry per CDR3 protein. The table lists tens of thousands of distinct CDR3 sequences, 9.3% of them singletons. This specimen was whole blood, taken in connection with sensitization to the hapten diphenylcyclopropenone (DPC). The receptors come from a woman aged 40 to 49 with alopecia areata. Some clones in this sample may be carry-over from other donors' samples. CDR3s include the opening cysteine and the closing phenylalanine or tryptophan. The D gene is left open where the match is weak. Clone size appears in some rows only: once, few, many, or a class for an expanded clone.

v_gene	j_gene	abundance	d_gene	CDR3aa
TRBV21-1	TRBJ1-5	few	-	CASSKPGQSNQPQHF
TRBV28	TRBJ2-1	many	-	CASQRAEQFF
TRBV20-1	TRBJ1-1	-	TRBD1	CSARRQGPNTEAFF
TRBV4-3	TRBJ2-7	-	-	CASSETGISGGEQYF
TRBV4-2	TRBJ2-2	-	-	CASRRPPGELFF
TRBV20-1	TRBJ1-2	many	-	CSAREARRGGYTF
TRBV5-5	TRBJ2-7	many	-	CASSSLDRLSYEQYF
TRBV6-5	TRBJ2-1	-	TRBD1	CASSYSTGGYNEQFF
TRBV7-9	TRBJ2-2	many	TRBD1	CASSLALTGPNTGELFF
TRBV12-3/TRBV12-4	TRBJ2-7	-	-	CASSLNHEQYF
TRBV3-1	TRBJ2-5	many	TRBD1	CASSQVVGTGGFQYF
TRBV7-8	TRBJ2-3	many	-	CASSLRGKSTDTQYF
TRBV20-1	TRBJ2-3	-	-	CSASLGDTQYF
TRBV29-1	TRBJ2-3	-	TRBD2	CSVDLTSGADTQYF
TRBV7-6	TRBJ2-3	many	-	CASSPRDDSRDTQYF
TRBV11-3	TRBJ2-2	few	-	CASSLVSNGELFF
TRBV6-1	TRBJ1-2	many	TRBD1	CASYRGGGYTF
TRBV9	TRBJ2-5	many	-	CASSISTRGITQETQYF
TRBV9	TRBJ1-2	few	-	CASTPGQSNYGYTF
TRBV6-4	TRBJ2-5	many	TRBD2	CASSDSAAGGSETQYF
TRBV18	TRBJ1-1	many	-	CASSPTEKGDAFF
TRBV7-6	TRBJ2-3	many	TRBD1	CASSLAGQGVTDTQYF
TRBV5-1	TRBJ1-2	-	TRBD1	CASSADRGSGYTF
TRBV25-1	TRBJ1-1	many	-	CASSDPNTEAFF
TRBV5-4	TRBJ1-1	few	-	CASTPGLRGTEAFF
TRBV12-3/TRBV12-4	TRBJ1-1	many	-	CASRLLGEAFF
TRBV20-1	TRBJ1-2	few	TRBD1	CSAQYRGPTEDYGYTF
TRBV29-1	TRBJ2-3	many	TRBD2	CSAGLAGVSGDTQYF
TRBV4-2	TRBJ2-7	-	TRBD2	CASRGGTAYEQYF
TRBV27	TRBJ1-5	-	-	CASSLSSQQPQHF
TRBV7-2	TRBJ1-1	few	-	CASSLVAGAMNTEAFF
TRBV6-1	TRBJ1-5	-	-	CASSRQDNQPQHF
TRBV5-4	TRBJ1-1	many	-	CASSFVRSTEAFF
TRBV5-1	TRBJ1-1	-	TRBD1	CASSPGTAEAFF
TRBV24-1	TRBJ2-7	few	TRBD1	CATSPRDRGFNEQYF
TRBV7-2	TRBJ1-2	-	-	CASSLYFSPTF
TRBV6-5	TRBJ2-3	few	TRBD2	CASSPTSAQSDTQYF
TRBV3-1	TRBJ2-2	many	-	CASSQDKGTTNTGELFF
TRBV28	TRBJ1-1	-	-	CASSSPDRNTEAFF
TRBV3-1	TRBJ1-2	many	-	CASSPTATYGYTF
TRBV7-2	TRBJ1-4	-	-	CASSLDRARLFF
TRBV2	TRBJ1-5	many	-	CASSSAQGSNQPQHF
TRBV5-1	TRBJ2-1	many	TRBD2	CASSLPTGTSYNEQFF
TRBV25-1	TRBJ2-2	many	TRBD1	CASHRDRAGELFF
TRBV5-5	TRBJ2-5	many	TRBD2	CASSFPPGGAAETQYF
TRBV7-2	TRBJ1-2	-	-	CASSSRNYGHTF
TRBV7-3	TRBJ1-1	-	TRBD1	CASSLQGEVNTEAFF
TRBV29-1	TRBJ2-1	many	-	CSVAPGRINEQFF
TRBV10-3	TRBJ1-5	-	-	CAISESSGVNQPQHF
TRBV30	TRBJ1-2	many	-	CAWRRQVGYGYTF
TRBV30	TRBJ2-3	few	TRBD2	CAWTSGGEDTQYF
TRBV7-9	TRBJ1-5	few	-	CASSSDTLSNQPQHF
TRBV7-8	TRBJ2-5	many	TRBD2	CASSLAGTETQYF
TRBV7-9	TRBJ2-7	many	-	CASSEASAAYYEQYF
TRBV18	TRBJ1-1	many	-	CASSPAGAREAFF
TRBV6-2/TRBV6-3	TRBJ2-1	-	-	CASGWGSYNEQFF
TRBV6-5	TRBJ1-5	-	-	CASNKGSGGNQPQHF
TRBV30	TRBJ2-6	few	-	CAWRRGRARAGANVLTF
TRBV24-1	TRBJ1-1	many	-	CATSDPTLFRGAFF
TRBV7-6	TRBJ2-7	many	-	CASSLEGDKHEQYF